The next 26 T cell receptor beta chains were all read from a single sample in a study of blood T cell repertoires in COVID-19. The protocol was immunoSEQ multiplex PCR, while the TCRdb copy is restricted to in-frame clones and leaves out a portion. The sample consists of 200,000 or so clones, more than 75% of them appearing once. Sequenced material: peripheral blood. These receptors originate from a man aged 80 or over with acute or convalescent COVID-19.

This sequence joins TRBV19 and TRBJ2-3; 10 nucleotides align to TRBD2. Germline V CDR1 and CDR2: LNHDA, SQIVND (reference sequence). The CDR3 totals 16 residues. Trimming took 8 bases from V and 0 from J; bases not matched to a gene: 8. The CDR3 spells CASDRTSGPSTDTQYF. The CDR3 DNA sequence: TGTGCCAGTGACAGGACTAGCGGTCCTAGCACAGATACGCAGTATTTT.

The rearrangement links TRBV7-9 to TRBJ2-3; 10 bases agree with TRBD1. CDR3 length equals 17 residues. Trimming took 2 bases from V and 3 from J; bases not matched to a gene: 8. The germline CDR1 and CDR2 sequences are SEHNR and FQNEAQ (reference sequence). The CDR3: CASSLPSTGGATDTQYF. In nucleotides, the CDR3 is TGTGCCAGCAGCTTACCGTCGACAGGGGGCGCGACAGATACGCAGTATTTT.

CDR3 DNA: TGTGCCACCAGTGAACCTGAATCCCTGGGGGGGAGTTACAATGAGCAGTTCTTC. Its protein product is CATSEPESLGGSYNEQFF. The gene calls are TRBV24-1 and TRBJ2-1; 7 bases align to TRBD2. Trimming removed 4 bases from V and 4 bases from J; junction bases left unmatched: 15. The CDR3 has 18 residues. CDR1 and CDR2 from the germline V gene are KGHDR and SFDVKD.

The chain joins TRBV4-1 to TRBJ1-4; D is ambiguous. V was clipped by 4 bases and J by 6 bases, with 12 bases between them. The CDR3 runs 14 residues. Germline CDR1 is MGHRA and CDR2 is YSYEKL. This CDR3 reads CASSPRLLDEKLFF. In DNA, the CDR3 is TGCGCCAGCAGCCCTAGACTCCTTGATGAAAAACTGTTTTTT.

This chain connects TRBV11-2 to TRBJ1-1, with D uncertain. Germline V gene sequence: CDR1 SGHAT, CDR2 FQNNGV. Trimming shortened V by 4 bases and J by 6 bases, and 9 bases separated the two germline ends. The CDR3 loop spans 12 amino acids. This CDR3 reads CASSSRWAEAFF. CDR3 sequence (DNA): TGTGCCAGCAGCTCGCGGTGGGCTGAAGCTTTCTTT.

The chain links TRBV5-4 to TRBJ2-5; D unresolved. Germline loops: CDR1 SGHNT, CDR2 YYREEE (reference sequence). With 1 base removed from V and 1 base from J, the gap between germline ends came to 5 bases. The CDR3 extends over 13 amino acids. In nucleotides, the CDR3 is TGTGCCAGCAGCTTGCATAGCCAAGAGACCCAGTACTTC. Encoded protein: CASSLHSQETQYF.

This clone was seen a single time. The V and J genes are TRBV7-9 and TRBJ2-7; D is unclear. Germline values: CDR1 SEHNR, CDR2 FQNEAQ (reference sequence). The CDR3 loop spans 11 amino acids. The V end was cut by 4 bases, the J end by 6 bases, with 7 bases between. The CDR3 nucleotides are TGTGCCAGCAGCTCAACAGCCGAGCAGTACTTC. Its protein is CASSSTAEQYF.

The V and J genes are TRBV15 and TRBJ2-3; possibly TRBD2 for D (6 bases). Germline V gene sequence: CDR1 LNHNV, CDR2 YYDKDF (reference sequence). V lost 1 base and J 5 bases, leaving 13 bases between the germline ends. The CDR3 runs 15 residues. CDR3 DNA sequence: TGTGCCACCAGCAGAGGGGGCGGGACTGGAGATACGCAGTATTTT. Amino acids: CATSRGGGTGDTQYF.

V is TRBV3-1 (or the pseudogene TRBV3-2) and J is TRBJ1-1; 8 bases fit TRBD1. In germline, CDR1 is LGHDT, CDR2 YNNKEL (reference sequence). This CDR3 region has 13 residues. After removal of 5 bases from V and 6 bases from J, the junction contained 5 bases not matched to a gene. Here the CDR3 DNA reads TGTGCCAGCAGCGCTCGGACAGGGTCTGAAGCTTTCTTT. This codes for CASSARTGSEAFF.

The chain combines TRBV10-3 with TRBJ1-6; no clear D gene. Trimming pared 10 bases from V and 9 bases from J, leaving 13 bases between. The CDR3 extends over 12 amino acids. CDR1 is ENHRY, CDR2 SYGVKD, per germline. CDR3 sequence: CATGSSASPLHF. CDR3 coding DNA: TGTGCCACCGGGAGCAGTGCTTCACCCCTCCACTTT.

The chain couples TRBV11-3 to TRBJ1-2; D perhaps matches TRBD1 (5 bases). This CDR3 contains 13 residues. The germline CDR1 and CDR2 sequences are SGHNT and YENEEA. Trimming removed 0 bases from V and 3 bases from J, with 5 bases in between. CDR3 nucleotide sequence: TGTGCCAGCAGCTTAGAGACAGACTATGGCTACACCTTC. This translates into CASSLETDYGYTF.

Comments on this clone: Its ends do not fully match the called genes, so a read error is possible. The rearrangement links TRBV19 to TRBJ1-1; D is uncertain. The CDR3 has 12 amino acids. CDR1 and CDR2 from the germline V gene are LNHDA and SQIVND (reference sequence). The CDR3 DNA follows: TGTGCCTGTAGCCCCGGGAACACTGAAGCTTTCTTT. It translates to CACSPGNTEAFF.

The rearrangement joins TRBV18 to TRBJ2-1; 7 bases match TRBD1. The CDR3 has 14 amino acids. The ends lost 3 bases at V and 6 bases at J; junction bases unmatched: 5. The germline V gene has CDR1 KGHSH and CDR2 LQKENI. Written as DNA, the CDR3 is TGTGCCAGCTCACCGTGGACAGGACTCAATGAGCAGTTCTTC. Translation: CASSPWTGLNEQFF.

This clone was observed a single time. The gene calls are TRBV7-2 and TRBJ2-1; TRBD2 aligns across 7 bases. With V trimmed by 1 base and J by 5 bases, 8 bases remained unmatched. In germline, CDR1 is SGHTA, CDR2 FQGNSA. The CDR3 has 16 residues. CDR3: CASSLGPSGPDNEQFF. In nucleotides, the CDR3 is TGTGCCAGCAGCTTAGGCCCTAGCGGACCAGACAATGAGCAGTTCTTC.

The chain recombines TRBV18 with TRBJ2-2, with TRBD1 identical over 9 bases. From germline, CDR1 is KGHSH and CDR2 LQKENI. This CDR3 is built from 16 residues. V gave up 5 bases and J gave up 6 bases; unmatched junction bases: 10. The CDR3, as DNA: TGTGCCAGCTCATCTAATCTGGGACAGGGCTCCGGGGAGCTGTTTTTT. Translated: CASSSNLGQGSGELFF.

V and J are TRBV28 and TRBJ2-2, with D tentatively TRBD2 (5 bases). Trimming pared 1 base from V and 6 bases from J, leaving 12 bases between. The germline V gene encodes CDR1 MDHEN and CDR2 SYDVKM. CDR3 length: 15 amino acids. The chain's CDR3 is CASSLYRTGAGELFF. CDR3 nucleotides: TGTGCCAGCAGTTTATATCGGACCGGGGCCGGGGAGCTGTTTTTT. The variable domain in full, completed from reference TRBV28 and TRBJ2-2, reads DVKVTQSSRYLVKRTGEKVFLECVQDMDHENMFWYRQDPGLGLRLIYFSYDVKMKEKGDIPEGYSVSREKKERFSLILESASTNQTSMYLCASSLYRTGAGELFFGEGSRLTVL.

V is TRBV5-8 and J is TRBJ1-2; D is perhaps TRBD1 (6 bases). In germline, CDR1 is SGHTS, CDR2 YDEGEE. The V gene lost 4 bases and the J gene lost 6 bases, with 16 bases spanning the gap. The CDR3 totals 14 residues. The CDR3 DNA follows: TGTGCCAGCAGCAAGGACAGACGGAATGATGGCTACACCTTC. It translates to CASSKDRRNDGYTF.

The CDR3 DNA is TGTGCCAGCAGCCCGAAGGTTCGGGAGAGTGGTCATACGCAGTATTTT. Protein: CASSPKVRESGHTQYF. The rearrangement uses TRBV3-1 (or the pseudogene TRBV3-2) and TRBJ2-3, with D possibly being TRBD2 (6 bases). CDR1 and CDR2 from the germline V gene are LGHDT and YNNKEL (reference sequence). The CDR3 is 16 residues long. Deletions cut 4 bases from V and 7 bases from J, with 21 bases between.

This sequence joins TRBV5-1 and TRBJ1-4, with 9 bases identical to TRBD1. Trimming cost V 1 base and J 8 bases; bases outside gene matches: 3. Germline CDR1 reads SGHRS; CDR2 reads YFSETQ. The CDR3 spans 14 residues. The CDR3: CASSLSGTGEKLFF. The CDR3 DNA follows: TGCGCCAGCAGCTTGTCCGGGACAGGGGAAAAACTGTTTTTT.

The rearrangement links TRBV5-6 to TRBJ2-3; D remains unclear. Trimming removed 4 bases from V and 5 bases from J, with 11 bases in between. Germline CDR1 reads SGHDT; CDR2 reads YYEEEE. There are 13 residues in the CDR3. CDR3 coding DNA: TGTGCCAGCAGCGAAAGAGGTCGAGATACGCAGTATTTT. Translating it yields CASSERGRDTQYF.

The gene calls are TRBV11-2 and TRBJ2-2; 9 bases map to TRBD2. The CDR3 is made up of 15 amino acids. The germline gives CDR1 SGHAT, CDR2 FQNNGV. V shed 3 bases, J shed 2 bases, and the junction held 1 base outside the gene matches. CDR3 amino acids: CASSLTSGNTGELFF. The CDR3 DNA reads TGTGCCAGCAGCTTGACTAGCGGAAACACCGGGGAGCTGTTTTTT.

V usage is TRBV12-3 or TRBV12-4 and J usage is TRBJ1-2; D is uncertain. The CDR3 has 13 amino acids. V lost 6 bases, J lost 4 bases, and 12 bases lay in between. The CDR3 DNA follows: TGTGCCAGCAGCCTCGTTTCAGGCTATGGCTACACCTTC. Translating gives CASSLVSGYGYTF.

This clone turned up a few times. J is TRBJ2-1 and V is TRBV11-2; 12 nucleotides line up with TRBD2. V shed 6 bases, J shed 4 bases, and the junction held 4 bases outside the gene matches. Germline assignment: CDR1 SGHAT and CDR2 FQNNGV. The CDR3 is made up of 15 amino acids. In DNA, the CDR3 is TGTGCCAGCAGAGGACTAGCGGGGCCGTACAATGAGCAGTTCTTC. This sequence encodes CASRGLAGPYNEQFF.

The chain employs TRBV7-9 and TRBJ2-3; 8 nucleotides agree with TRBD2. V gave up 5 bases and J gave up 3 bases; unmatched junction bases: 10. The CDR3 extends over 16 amino acids. The germline V gene encodes CDR1 SEHNR and CDR2 FQNEAQ (reference sequence). Here the CDR3 reads CASSPLGREATDTQYF. The CDR3, as DNA: TGTGCCAGCAGCCCCCTGGGGCGGGAGGCTACAGATACGCAGTATTTT.

The V call is TRBV19, the J call TRBJ2-2; tentative D call: TRBD1 (7 bases). This CDR3 is 17 amino acids long. The germline V and J ends were trimmed by 7 bases and 6 bases, with 24 bases remaining between them. CDR1 and CDR2 (germline): LNHDA, SQIVND (reference sequence). The CDR3 sequence: CASMTGWRLGDSGELFF. CDR3 nucleotides: TGTGCCAGTATGACAGGGTGGAGACTAGGCGATTCCGGGGAGCTGTTTTTT.

The chain carries TRBV7-2 and TRBJ1-5; D perhaps matches TRBD1 (5 bases). CDR1 is SGHTA and CDR2 is FQGNSA in the germline V gene. The CDR3 length is 17 residues. Trimming shortened V by 5 bases and J by 0 bases, and 17 bases separated the two germline ends. The CDR3 reads CASSPRGRTLSNQPQHF. In DNA, the CDR3 is TGTGCCAGCAGCCCTAGGGGTAGGACACTTAGCAATCAGCCCCAGCATTTT.